This TCR beta chain was identified during a study of CD8 T cells in ankylosing spondylitis. Notes on the study in general: The study looked at matched synovial fluid samples from ankylosing spondylitis patients. Disease-linked clones were reported to be significantly enriched there. For ankylosing spondylitis blood, a TCR beta motif of about 8 highly homologous variants appeared characteristic. Before this, some motif variants had been reported in reactive arthritis synovial fluid and blood.

Making use of molecular barcodes, quantitative 5'-RACE generated TCR beta libraries. Each CDR3 protein gets one entry after TCRdb re-called the 5' RACE reads with MiXCR. The sample records under 250,000 distinct CDR3 sequences, 20% to 30% being singletons. CDR1 and CDR2 (germline): LGHNA, YNFKEQ. CDR3 length equals 15 residues. V lost 0 bases to trimming and J lost 5 bases, with 10 bases between them. With respect to this clonotype: Its target is not known.

The source of this sequence is a male donor with ankylosing spondylitis or in good health (not recorded which). The chain joins TRBV4-2 to TRBJ1-4; a weak D match, TRBD1 (5 bases). Material for sequencing was blood, either unsorted or a sorted T cell fraction (not recorded which). DNA of the CDR3: TGTGCCAGCAGCCAAGATCGGGGACCAAATGAAAAACTGTTTTTT. This translates into CASSQDRGPNEKLFF.